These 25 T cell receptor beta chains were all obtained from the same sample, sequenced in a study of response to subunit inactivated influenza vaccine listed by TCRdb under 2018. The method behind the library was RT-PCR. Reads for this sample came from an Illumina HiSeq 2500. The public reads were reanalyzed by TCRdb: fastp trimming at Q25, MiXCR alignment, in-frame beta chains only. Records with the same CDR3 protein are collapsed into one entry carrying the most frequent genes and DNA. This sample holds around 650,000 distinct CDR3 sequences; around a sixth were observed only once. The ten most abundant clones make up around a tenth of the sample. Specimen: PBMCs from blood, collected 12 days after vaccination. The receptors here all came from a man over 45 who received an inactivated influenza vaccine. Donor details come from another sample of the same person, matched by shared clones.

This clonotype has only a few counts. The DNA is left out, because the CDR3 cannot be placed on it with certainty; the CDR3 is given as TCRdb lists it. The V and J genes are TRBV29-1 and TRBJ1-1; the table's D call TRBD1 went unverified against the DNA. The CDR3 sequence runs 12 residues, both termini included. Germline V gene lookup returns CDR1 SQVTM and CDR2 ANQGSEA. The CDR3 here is CSVEVFGGGTFF.

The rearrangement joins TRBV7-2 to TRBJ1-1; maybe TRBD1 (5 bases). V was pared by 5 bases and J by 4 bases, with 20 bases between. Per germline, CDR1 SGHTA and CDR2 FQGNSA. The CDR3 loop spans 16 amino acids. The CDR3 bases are TGTGCCAGCAGCCTAGGGGTTTCCTCGGGGGGCACTGAAGCTTTCTTT. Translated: CASSLGVSSGGTEAFF.

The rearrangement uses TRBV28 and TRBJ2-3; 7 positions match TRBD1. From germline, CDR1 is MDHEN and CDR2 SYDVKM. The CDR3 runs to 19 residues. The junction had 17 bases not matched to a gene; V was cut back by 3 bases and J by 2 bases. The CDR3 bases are TGTGCCAGCAGTTTTTATTTCCCCCTCGGTAGGGGGCACACAGATACGCAGTATTTT. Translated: CASSFYFPLGRGHTDTQYF.

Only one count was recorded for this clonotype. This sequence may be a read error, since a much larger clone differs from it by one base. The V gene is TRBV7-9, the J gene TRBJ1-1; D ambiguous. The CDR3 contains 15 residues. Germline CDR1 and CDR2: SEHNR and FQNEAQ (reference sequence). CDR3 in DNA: TGTCCCAGCAGCTTAGCGCGGTCCGGGTACACTGAAGCTTTCTTT. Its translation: CPSSLARSGYTEAFF.

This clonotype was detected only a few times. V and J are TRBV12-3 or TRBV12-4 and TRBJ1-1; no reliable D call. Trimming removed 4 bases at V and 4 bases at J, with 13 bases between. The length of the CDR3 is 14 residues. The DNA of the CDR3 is TGTGCCAGCAGTTCCATGCCTCGGGGCACTGAAGCTTTCTTT. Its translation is CASSSMPRGTEAFF.

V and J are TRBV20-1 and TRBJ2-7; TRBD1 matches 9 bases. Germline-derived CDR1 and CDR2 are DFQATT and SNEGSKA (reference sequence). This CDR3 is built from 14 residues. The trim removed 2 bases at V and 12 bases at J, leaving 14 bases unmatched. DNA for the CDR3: TGCAGTGCTAGACCACCGGGACAGGGCCGGGCGGGGTACTTC. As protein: CSARPPGQGRAGYF.

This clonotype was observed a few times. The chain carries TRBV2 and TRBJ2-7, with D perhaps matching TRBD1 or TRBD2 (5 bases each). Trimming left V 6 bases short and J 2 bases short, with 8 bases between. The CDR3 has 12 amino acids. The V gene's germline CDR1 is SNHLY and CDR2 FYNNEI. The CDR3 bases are TGTGCCAGCAGGGGGACCACCTACGAGCAGTACTTC. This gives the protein CASRGTTYEQYF.

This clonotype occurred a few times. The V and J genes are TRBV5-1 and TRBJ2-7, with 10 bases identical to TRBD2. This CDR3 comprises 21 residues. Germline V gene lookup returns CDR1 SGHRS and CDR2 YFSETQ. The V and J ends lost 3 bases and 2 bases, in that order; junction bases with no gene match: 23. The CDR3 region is CASSWDRPRTSGETHTYEQYF. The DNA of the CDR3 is TGCGCCAGCAGCTGGGACAGGCCCCGGACTAGCGGTGAGACCCATACCTACGAGCAGTACTTC.

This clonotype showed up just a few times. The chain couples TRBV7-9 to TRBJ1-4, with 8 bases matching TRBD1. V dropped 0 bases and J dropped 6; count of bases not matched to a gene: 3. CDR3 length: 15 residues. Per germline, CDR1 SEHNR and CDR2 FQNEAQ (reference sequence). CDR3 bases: TGTGCCAGCAGCTTAGCGGCAGGGGGCGATGAAAAACTGTTTTTT. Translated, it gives CASSLAAGGDEKLFF.

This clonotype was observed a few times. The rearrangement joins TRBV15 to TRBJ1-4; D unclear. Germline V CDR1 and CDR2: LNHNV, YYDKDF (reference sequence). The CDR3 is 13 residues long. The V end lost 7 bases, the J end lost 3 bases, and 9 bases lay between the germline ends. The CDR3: CATKKAANEKLFF. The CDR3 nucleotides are TGTGCCACCAAAAAAGCTGCTAATGAAAAACTGTTTTTT.

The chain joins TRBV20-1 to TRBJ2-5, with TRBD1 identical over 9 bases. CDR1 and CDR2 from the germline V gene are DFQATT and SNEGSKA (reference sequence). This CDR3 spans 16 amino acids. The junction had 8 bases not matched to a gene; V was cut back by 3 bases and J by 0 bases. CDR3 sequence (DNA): TGCAGTGCTAGCCAGCTGGACAGGGGATACCAAGAGACCCAGTACTTC. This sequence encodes CSASQLDRGYQETQYF.

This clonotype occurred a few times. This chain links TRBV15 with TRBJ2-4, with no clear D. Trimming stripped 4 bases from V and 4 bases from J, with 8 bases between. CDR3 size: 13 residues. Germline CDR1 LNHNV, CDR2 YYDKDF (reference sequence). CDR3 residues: CATSTELKNIQYF. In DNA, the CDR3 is TGTGCCACCAGCACCGAACTTAAAAACATTCAGTACTTC.

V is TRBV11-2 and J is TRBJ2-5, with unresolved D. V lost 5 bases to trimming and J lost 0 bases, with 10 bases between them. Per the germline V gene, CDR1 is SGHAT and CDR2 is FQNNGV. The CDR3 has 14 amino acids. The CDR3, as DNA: TGTGCCAGCAGCCCGGACGTGTACCAAGAGACCCAGTACTTC. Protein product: CASSPDVYQETQYF.

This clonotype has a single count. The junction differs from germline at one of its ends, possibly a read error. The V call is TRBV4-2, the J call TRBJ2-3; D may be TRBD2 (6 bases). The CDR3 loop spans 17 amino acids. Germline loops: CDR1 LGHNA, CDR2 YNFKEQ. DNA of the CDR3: TGTGCCATCAGCGGGCCGGTCGGGGGACGGGTCACAGATACGCAGTATTTT. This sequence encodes CAISGPVGGRVTDTQYF.

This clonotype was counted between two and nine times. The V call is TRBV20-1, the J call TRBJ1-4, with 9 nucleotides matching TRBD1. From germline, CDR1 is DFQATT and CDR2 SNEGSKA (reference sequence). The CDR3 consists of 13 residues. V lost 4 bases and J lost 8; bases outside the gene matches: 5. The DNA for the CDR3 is TGCAGTGCTAAGACAGGGGGAGGCGAAAAACTGTTTTTT. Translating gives CSAKTGGGEKLFF.

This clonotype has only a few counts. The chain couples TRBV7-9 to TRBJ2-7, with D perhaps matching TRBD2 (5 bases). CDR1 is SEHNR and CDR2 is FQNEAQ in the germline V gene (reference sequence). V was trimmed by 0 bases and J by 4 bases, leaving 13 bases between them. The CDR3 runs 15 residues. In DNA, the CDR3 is TGTGCCAGCAGCTTAGCGTCCGGGATTCAGTACGAGCAGTACTTC. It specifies CASSLASGIQYEQYF.

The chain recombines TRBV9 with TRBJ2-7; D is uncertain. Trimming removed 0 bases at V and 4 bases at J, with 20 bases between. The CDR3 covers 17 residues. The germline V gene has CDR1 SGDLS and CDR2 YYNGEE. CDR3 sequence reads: CASSVEDDPLTRYEQYF. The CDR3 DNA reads TGTGCCAGCAGCGTAGAAGATGACCCCCTAACCAGATACGAGCAGTACTTC.

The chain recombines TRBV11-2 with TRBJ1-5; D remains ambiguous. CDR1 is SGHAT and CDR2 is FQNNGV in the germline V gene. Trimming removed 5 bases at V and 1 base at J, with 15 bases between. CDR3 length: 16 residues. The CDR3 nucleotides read TGTGCCAGCAGCATAGGGCGCGGGTTGAGCAATCAGCCCCAGCATTTT. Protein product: CASSIGRGLSNQPQHF.

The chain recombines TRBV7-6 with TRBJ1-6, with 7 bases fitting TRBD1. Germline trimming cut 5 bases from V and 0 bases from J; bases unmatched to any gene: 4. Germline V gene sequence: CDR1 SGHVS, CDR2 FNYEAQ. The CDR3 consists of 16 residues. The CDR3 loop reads CASSQTGSSYNSPLHF. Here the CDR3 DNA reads TGTGCCAGCAGCCAGACAGGGTCCTCCTATAATTCACCCCTCCACTTT. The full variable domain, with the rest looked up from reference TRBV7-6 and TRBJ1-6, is GAGVSQSPRYKVTKRGQDVALRCDPISGHVSLYWYRQALGQGPEFLTYFNYEAQQDKSGLPNDRFSAERPEGSISTLTIQRTEQRDSAMYRCASSQTGSSYNSPLHFGNGTRLTVT.

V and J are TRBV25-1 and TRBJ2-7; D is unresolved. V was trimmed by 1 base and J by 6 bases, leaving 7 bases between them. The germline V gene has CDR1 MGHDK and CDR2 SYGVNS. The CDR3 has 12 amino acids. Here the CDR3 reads CASSESTPEQYF. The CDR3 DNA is TGTGCCAGCAGTGAATCTACACCCGAGCAGTACTTC.

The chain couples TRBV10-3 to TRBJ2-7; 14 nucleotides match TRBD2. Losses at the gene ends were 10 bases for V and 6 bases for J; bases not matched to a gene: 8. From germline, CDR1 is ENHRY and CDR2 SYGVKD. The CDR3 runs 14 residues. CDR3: CASGTSGSVGEQYF. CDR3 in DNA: TGTGCCAGCGGGACTAGCGGGAGTGTAGGCGAGCAGTACTTC.

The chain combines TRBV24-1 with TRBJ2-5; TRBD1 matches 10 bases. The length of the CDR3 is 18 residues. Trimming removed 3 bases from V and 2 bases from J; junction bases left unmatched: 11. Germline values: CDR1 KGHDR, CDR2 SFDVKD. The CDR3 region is CATSDGQGVYSNQETQYF. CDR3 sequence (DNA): TGTGCCACCAGTGATGGACAGGGGGTCTATTCCAATCAAGAGACCCAGTACTTC.

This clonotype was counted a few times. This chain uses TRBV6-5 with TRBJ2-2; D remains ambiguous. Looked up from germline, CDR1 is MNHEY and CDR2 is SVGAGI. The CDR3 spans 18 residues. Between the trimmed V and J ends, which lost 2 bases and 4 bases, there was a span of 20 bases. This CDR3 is CASSYRGALGRPTGELFF. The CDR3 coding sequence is TGTGCCAGCAGTTACAGAGGAGCCTTAGGGCGGCCCACCGGGGAGCTGTTTTTT.

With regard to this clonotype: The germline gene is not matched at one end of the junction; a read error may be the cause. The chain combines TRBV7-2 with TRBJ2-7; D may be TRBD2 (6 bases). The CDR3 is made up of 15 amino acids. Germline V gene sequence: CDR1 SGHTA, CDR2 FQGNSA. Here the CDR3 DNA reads TGTGTCAGCAGCTTAGGAGGGTGGTTCCACGACGAGCAGTACTTC. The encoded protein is CVSSLGGWFHDEQYF.

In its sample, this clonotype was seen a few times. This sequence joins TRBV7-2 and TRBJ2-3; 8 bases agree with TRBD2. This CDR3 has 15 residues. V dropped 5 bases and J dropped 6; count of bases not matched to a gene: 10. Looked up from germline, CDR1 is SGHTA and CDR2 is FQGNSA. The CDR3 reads CASSPLAGIRDTQYF. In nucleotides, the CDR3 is TGTGCCAGCAGCCCTCTAGCGGGTATTAGGGATACGCAGTATTTT.